The 12 T cell receptor beta chains presented below share a single source sample, sequenced in a study of blood T cell repertoires in COVID-19. Using immunoSEQ multiplex PCR, the repertoire was profiled, and TCRdb retains in-frame clones only, with some absent. This table holds more than 250,000 clones, about 87% found once. Input material: PBMCs or T cells enriched from blood (not recorded which). The receptors shown here come from a woman in her thirties or forties with acute COVID-19.

This sequence joins TRBV5-6 and TRBJ2-1; D perhaps matches TRBD2 (5 bases). Germline CDR1 and CDR2: SGHDT and YYEEEE. The CDR3 extends over 16 amino acids. Trimming cost V 0 bases and J 6 bases, with 16 bases left between them. The CDR3 sequence is CASSLANRGVGNEQFF. The CDR3 region has the DNA TGTGCCAGCAGCTTGGCCAACCGGGGAGTCGGCAATGAGCAGTTCTTC.

The J gene is TRBJ2-2, the V gene TRBV19; 9 bases line up with TRBD2. There are 15 residues in the CDR3. Germline values: CDR1 LNHDA, CDR2 SQIVND (reference sequence). The junction had 6 bases not matched to a gene; V was cut back by 5 bases and J by 5 bases. The CDR3 region is CASSALAGLTGELFF. The CDR3 region has the DNA TGTGCCAGTAGTGCCCTAGCGGGGTTAACCGGGGAGCTGTTTTTT.

V is TRBV7-8 and J is TRBJ1-4; 7 positions match TRBD1. Losses at the gene ends were 3 bases for V and 0 bases for J; bases not matched to a gene: 13. Germline loops: CDR1 SGHVS, CDR2 FQNEAQ. The CDR3 consists of 19 residues. CDR3 in DNA: TGTGCCAGCAGCTTCCGACAGGGAGGAAAACTTGCAACTAATGAAAAACTGTTTTTT. The encoded protein is CASSFRQGGKLATNEKLFF.

CDR3 amino acids: CASSLALAAYNEQFF. CDR3 in DNA: TGTGCCAGCAGCTTAGCACTAGCGGCCTACAATGAGCAGTTCTTC. The V and J genes are TRBV7-9 and TRBJ2-1; TRBD2 aligns across 8 bases. Germline lookup yields CDR1 SEHNR and CDR2 FQNEAQ (reference sequence). Losses at the gene ends were 0 bases for V and 2 bases for J; bases not matched to a gene: 0. The CDR3 totals 15 residues.

As for this clone: This specimen includes other DNA sequences encoding the same CDR3. The CDR3 coding sequence is TGTGCCAGTAGTACTGGGACAGGGCGTACTAATCAGCCCCAGCATTTT. It specifies CASSTGTGRTNQPQHF. The chain carries TRBV19 and TRBJ1-5; 9 nucleotides agree with TRBD1. The CDR3 totals 16 residues. Germline CDR1 reads LNHDA; CDR2 reads SQIVND (reference sequence). Germline trimming cut 4 bases from V and 4 bases from J; bases unmatched to any gene: 8.

This chain joins TRBV7-2 and TRBJ2-5, with D unclear. The CDR3 has 16 residues. Trimming left V 0 bases short and J 2 bases short, with 13 bases between. In germline, CDR1 is SGHTA, CDR2 FQGNSA. CDR3 in DNA: TGTGCCAGCAGCTTAGCATTTCAGGTCCCTCAAGAGACCCAGTACTTC. Protein sequence: CASSLAFQVPQETQYF.

J is TRBJ1-6 and V is TRBV5-4, with no clear D. CDR3 length: 17 residues. Germline CDR1 SGHNT, CDR2 YYREEE (reference sequence). V was shortened by 4 bases and J by 0 bases, with 14 bases between the two germline ends. The CDR3 is CASSPGPRSSYNSPLHF. The CDR3 region has the DNA TGTGCCAGCAGCCCGGGTCCACGAAGCTCCTATAATTCACCCCTCCACTTT.

As regards this clone: One end of the junction fails to match germline, which may point to a read error. The V call is TRBV7-7, the J call TRBJ2-3, with TRBD2 as a possible D gene (7 bases). This CDR3 region has 16 residues. The V gene's germline CDR1 is SSHAT and CDR2 FNYEAQ (reference sequence). For the CDR3, the DNA is TGTGCTAGCAGCTTACTGGCGGGGGCTAGCACAGATACGCAGTATTTT. Translating gives CASSLLAGASTDTQYF.

The gene calls are TRBV4-1 and TRBJ1-2, with D possibly matching TRBD1 (5 bases). Trimming cost V 0 bases and J 2 bases, with 22 bases left between them. Germline values: CDR1 MGHRA, CDR2 YSYEKL. This CDR3 has 19 amino acids. The CDR3 loop is CASSQDFPSPGGKNYGYTF. Here the CDR3 DNA reads TGCGCCAGCAGCCAAGATTTCCCGTCTCCCGGGGGAAAAAACTATGGCTACACCTTC.

DNA for the CDR3: TGTGCCAGCAGCGTGGGCGTCAATGGCTACACCTTC. This sequence encodes CASSVGVNGYTF. The chain carries TRBV9 and TRBJ1-2; D remains unclear. Germline-derived CDR1 and CDR2 are SGDLS and YYNGEE. V was pared by 2 bases and J by 6 bases, with 8 bases between. The CDR3 loop spans 12 amino acids.

The gene calls are TRBV27 and TRBJ2-5; 10 bases align to TRBD1. The V and J ends lost 5 bases and 2 bases, in that order; junction bases with no gene match: 5. This CDR3 has 15 residues. Germline V gene data show CDR1 as MNHEY and CDR2 as SMNVEV (reference sequence). CDR3 in DNA: TGTGCCAGCAGTAGTGGGGGACAGGGGCAAGAGACCCAGTACTTC. Its protein is CASSSGGQGQETQYF.

The chain joins TRBV10-1 to TRBJ2-1; 12 nucleotides align to TRBD2. This CDR3 has 16 amino acids. The trim removed 3 bases at V and 9 bases at J, leaving 9 bases unmatched. CDR1 and CDR2 from the germline V gene are WNHNN and SYGVQD (reference sequence). Here the CDR3 DNA reads TGCGCCAGCAGTGACCACCGACTAGCGGGAGCATCTGAGCAGTTCTTC. It codes for CASSDHRLAGASEQFF.